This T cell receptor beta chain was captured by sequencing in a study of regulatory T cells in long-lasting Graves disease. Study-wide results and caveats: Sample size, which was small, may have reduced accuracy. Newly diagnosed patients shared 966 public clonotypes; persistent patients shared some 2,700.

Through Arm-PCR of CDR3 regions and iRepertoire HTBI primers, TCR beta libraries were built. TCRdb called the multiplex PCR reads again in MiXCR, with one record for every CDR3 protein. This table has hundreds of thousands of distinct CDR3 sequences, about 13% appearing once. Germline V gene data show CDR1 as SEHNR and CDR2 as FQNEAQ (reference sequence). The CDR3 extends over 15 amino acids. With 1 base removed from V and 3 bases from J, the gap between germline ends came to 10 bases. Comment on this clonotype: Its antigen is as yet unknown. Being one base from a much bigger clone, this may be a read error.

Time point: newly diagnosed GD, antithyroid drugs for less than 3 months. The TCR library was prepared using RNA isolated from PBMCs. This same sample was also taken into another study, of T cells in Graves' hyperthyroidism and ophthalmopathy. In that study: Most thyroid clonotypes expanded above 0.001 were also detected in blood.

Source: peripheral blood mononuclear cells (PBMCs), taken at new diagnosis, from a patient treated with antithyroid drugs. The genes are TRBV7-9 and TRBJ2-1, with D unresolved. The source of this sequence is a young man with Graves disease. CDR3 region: CASSLGLINYNEQFF. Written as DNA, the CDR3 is TGTGCCAGCAGCTTAGGGTTGATAAACTACAATGAGCAGTTCTTC.